This TCR beta chain was observed in a study of blood T cell repertoires in COVID-19. Sequencing was performed with immunoSEQ multiplex PCR; in TCRdb, only in-frame clones are kept and a portion is missing. The data contain about 57,000 clones, around 76% of them seen just once; the ten biggest clones take up 20% to 25%. Trimming pared 8 bases from V and 2 bases from J, leaving 10 bases between. The CDR3 has 14 amino acids. CDR1 is MNHEY, CDR2 SVGAGI, per germline. This clonotype was sampled from an older woman with acute or convalescent COVID-19. Material for sequencing was peripheral blood. The rearrangement links TRBV6-5 to TRBJ2-6, with D tentatively TRBD2 (5 bases). This CDR3 is CASVRGTGANVLTF. In nucleotides, the CDR3 is TGTGCCAGCGTCCGGGGAACTGGGGCCAACGTCCTGACTTTC.